This TCR beta chain came from a study of shared clonotypes between healthy human individuals. Naive CD8 cells lacked CD45RO, underwent positive selection for CCR7 and left out terminally differentiated effector memory CD45RA+ cells. Each donor was a Caucasian adult residing in Nashville, Tennessee. Whole-study findings and limits: Relative to clonotypes present in all four donors, those not shared had lower generation probabilities. Donors were few, which limited the genetic and exposure-history diversity represented.

This clone has only one observation. The target antigen is unknown. Other nucleotide sequences in the sample specify the same CDR3. Replicate sorted-subset PCRs were loaded with around 220 ng DNA, about 30,000 T cell genomes. Method: immunoSEQ multiplex PCR; TCRdb's copy keeps in-frame clones and lacks some. Of about 2,100,000 clones listed, 85% to 95% were seen once; the top ten hold approximately 1.7%. The CDR3 spans 14 residues. Trimming pared 3 bases from V and 1 base from J, leaving 9 bases between. In germline, CDR1 is MDHEN, CDR2 SYDVKM. The J gene is TRBJ1-1, the V gene TRBV28; no clear D. The receptor was derived from a man aged 18 to 35 in good health. Some clones in this sample may be carry-over from other donors' samples. The sample consisted of naive CD8+ T cells from PBMCs. The DNA for the CDR3 is TGTGCCAGCAGTTTGTTCGGAAGGAACACTGAAGCTTTCTTT. Amino acid sequence: CASSLFGRNTEAFF.